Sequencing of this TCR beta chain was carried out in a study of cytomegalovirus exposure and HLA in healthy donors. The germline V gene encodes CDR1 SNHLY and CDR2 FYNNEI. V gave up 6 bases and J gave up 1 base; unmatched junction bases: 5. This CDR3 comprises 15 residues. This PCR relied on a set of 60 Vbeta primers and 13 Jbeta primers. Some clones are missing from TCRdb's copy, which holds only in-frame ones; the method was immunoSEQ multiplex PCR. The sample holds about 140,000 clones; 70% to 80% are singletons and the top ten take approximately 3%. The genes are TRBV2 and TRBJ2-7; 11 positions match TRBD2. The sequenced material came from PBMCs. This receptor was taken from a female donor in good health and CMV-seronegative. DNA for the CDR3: TGTGCCAGCAGGCCCACTAGCGGGGGATCCTACGAGCAGTACTTC. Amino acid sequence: CASRPTSGGSYEQYF.